One and the same sample provided the 26 T cell receptor beta chains below, sequenced in a study of blood T cell repertoires in COVID-19. Profiling relied on immunoSEQ multiplex PCR, and the TCRdb table lists in-frame clones only, not all of them. The sample carries about 160,000 clones, 87% recorded once. Sequencing was carried out using peripheral blood. The receptors were gathered from a woman between 55 and 75 years old who had recovered from COVID-19.

In this sample, this clone turned up once. This sequence joins TRBV10-3 and TRBJ1-1, with 8 bases that match TRBD1. Germline trimming cut 9 bases from V and 6 bases from J; bases unmatched to any gene: 6. Germline CDR1 and CDR2: ENHRY and SYGVKD. The CDR3 sequence is 12 residues long. CDR3 sequence (DNA): TGTGCCATAGGACAGGGCGTCGCTGAAGCTTTCTTT. The encoded protein is CAIGQGVAEAFF.

This clone was found once. The germline gene is not matched at one end of the junction; a read error may be the cause. The CDR3 sequence: CASSQGTGGLSYF. The CDR3 DNA follows: TGTGCCAGCAGCCAAGGGACAGGGGGCTTATCCTACTTT. This chain uses TRBV3-1 (or the pseudogene TRBV3-2) with TRBJ1-1; 11 positions match TRBD1. The CDR3 is 13 residues long. Germline V gives CDR1 LGHDT, CDR2 YNNKEL (reference sequence).

The V call is TRBV7-2, the J call TRBJ2-3, with D unclear. CDR1 is SGHTA and CDR2 is FQGNSA in the germline V gene. V was shortened by 3 bases and J by 6 bases, with 4 bases between the two germline ends. The CDR3 is made up of 11 amino acids. The CDR3 region has the DNA TGTGCCAGCAGCTTCGGGGATACGCAGTATTTT. It translates to CASSFGDTQYF.

Turning to this clone: The same CDR3 can be traced to other DNA sequences in this sample. The chain has TRBV6-5 and TRBJ1-1; TRBD1 is a possible D gene (5 bases). The ends were cut back, 0 bases at V and 5 bases at J, with 10 bases in the middle. CDR1 and CDR2 (germline): MNHEY, SVGAGI. The CDR3 loop spans 14 amino acids. The CDR3 DNA reads TGTGCCAGCAGTTACTCGATCGGGGGGACTGAAGCTTTCTTT. This encodes CASSYSIGGTEAFF.

Points on this clone: Different DNA sequences within this sample yield the same CDR3. V is TRBV29-1 and J is TRBJ1-1; TRBD1 agrees at 8 bases. Trimming cost V 6 bases and J 1 base; bases outside gene matches: 4. This CDR3 comprises 13 residues. Per germline, CDR1 SQVTM and CDR2 ANQGSEA. This CDR3 reads CSVEGQENTEAFF. For the CDR3, the DNA is TGCAGCGTGGAGGGACAGGAGAACACTGAAGCTTTCTTT.

This clone was counted between two and nine times. The gene calls are TRBV28 and TRBJ1-6; the match to TRBD1 covers 9 bases. V was clipped by 6 bases and J by 7 bases; unmatched bases: 7. Per the germline V gene, CDR1 is MDHEN and CDR2 is SYDVKM. This CDR3 has 15 residues. The CDR3 DNA reads TGTGCCAGCAGAGGCCTCGACAGGGGGAATTCACCCCTCCACTTT. Protein product: CASRGLDRGNSPLHF.

V gene TRBV5-4 combines with J gene TRBJ1-2; TRBD1 agrees at 7 bases. Germline loops: CDR1 SGHNT, CDR2 YYREEE (reference sequence). CDR3 length equals 16 residues. J lost 3 bases, V lost 7 bases, and 15 bases had no gene match. The CDR3 sequence: CASGPGGPTGDYGYTF. CDR3 in DNA: TGTGCCAGCGGCCCTGGGGGTCCCACAGGGGACTATGGCTACACCTTC.

This clone was counted a few times. Its ends do not fully match the called genes, so a read error is possible. V is TRBV18 and J is TRBJ1-4, with no clear D. Germline V gene lookup returns CDR1 KGHSH and CDR2 LQKENI. The CDR3 is 13 amino acids. This CDR3 is CASSRATNEKLFF. The CDR3 bases are TGTGCCAGCTCACGGGCAACGAATGAAAAACTGTTTTTT.

J is TRBJ1-2 and V is TRBV5-4; 7 nucleotides match TRBD1. The trim removed 4 bases at V and 8 bases at J, leaving 8 bases unmatched. CDR1 SGHNT and CDR2 YYREEE come from the germline V gene (reference sequence). This CDR3 contains 13 residues. CDR3 sequence: CASSTTGVWGYTF. The CDR3 DNA sequence: TGTGCCAGCAGCACAACAGGGGTGTGGGGCTACACCTTC.

The chain carries TRBV19 and TRBJ1-4; no clear D. Germline V lookup: CDR1 LNHDA, CDR2 SQIVND (reference sequence). Trimming removed 7 bases from V and 8 bases from J, with 17 bases in between. The length of the CDR3 is 14 residues. The CDR3 nucleotides are TGTGCCAGTACCACTGGGAGCCTGAGGGAAAAACTGTTTTTT. It specifies CASTTGSLREKLFF.

This CDR3 reads CASSTRGTYQPQHF. The CDR3 bases are TGTGCCAGCAGCACCCGGGGTACCTATCAGCCCCAGCATTTT. The chain uses TRBV6-6 and TRBJ1-5; D is undetermined. CDR3 length: 14 amino acids. V was trimmed by 6 bases and J by 5 bases, leaving 14 bases between them. Germline CDR1 is MNHNY and CDR2 is SVGAGI (reference sequence).

The chain is built from TRBV5-1 and TRBJ1-1; D possibly corresponds to TRBD1 (6 bases). Between the trimmed V and J ends, which lost 0 bases and 4 bases, there was a span of 10 bases. The germline V gene encodes CDR1 SGHRS and CDR2 YFSETQ. The CDR3 covers 14 residues. CDR3 nucleotide sequence: TGCGCCAGCAGCTTGGAACAGGGCCTCACTGAAGCTTTCTTT. Its translation is CASSLEQGLTEAFF.

This clone is a singleton in its sample. The J gene is TRBJ2-5, the V gene TRBV5-5, with TRBD1 matching over 10 bases. The CDR3 totals 16 residues. V was pared by 3 bases and J by 5 bases, with 10 bases of the junction left unmatched. Looked up from germline, CDR1 is SGHKS and CDR2 is YYEKEE (reference sequence). This chain's CDR3 is CASSSSTGGVVETQYF. The CDR3, as DNA: TGTGCCAGCAGCTCTTCGACAGGGGGCGTAGTGGAGACCCAGTACTTC.

This clone has only a few counts. The rearrangement joins TRBV18 to TRBJ1-4; 8 nucleotides line up with TRBD1. Per germline, CDR1 KGHSH and CDR2 LQKENI. There are 19 residues in the CDR3. V gave up 3 bases and J gave up 7 bases; unmatched junction bases: 19. The CDR3 nucleotides are TGTGCCAGCTCACCGTTCTGGAGGACAGGGATTGGTTACGGTGAAAAACTGTTTTTT. As protein: CASSPFWRTGIGYGEKLFF.

This clone was recorded a few times. The rearrangement uses TRBV19 and TRBJ1-5, with TRBD1 as a possible D gene (5 bases). Trimming removed 5 bases at V and 7 bases at J, with 12 bases between. This CDR3 has 13 residues. The V gene's germline CDR1 is LNHDA and CDR2 SQIVND (reference sequence). The CDR3 is CASSPGPAQPQHF. The CDR3 nucleotides read TGTGCCAGTAGTCCAGGGCCGGCCCAGCCCCAGCATTTT.

The rearrangement links TRBV27 to TRBJ2-7; perhaps TRBD1 as D (5 bases). Trimming stripped 2 bases from V and 2 bases from J, with 19 bases between. Looked up from germline, CDR1 is MNHEY and CDR2 is SMNVEV (reference sequence). The CDR3 extends over 17 amino acids. Here the CDR3 reads CASSLRVLDSAPYEQYF. The CDR3 nucleotides are TGTGCCAGCAGTTTAAGAGTCTTAGACAGTGCTCCCTACGAGCAGTACTTC.

This clone came up a few times. The chain carries TRBV2 and TRBJ1-4; 7 nucleotides line up with TRBD1. CDR1 SNHLY and CDR2 FYNNEI come from the germline V gene. The CDR3 spans 15 residues. V was clipped by 0 bases and J by 4 bases; unmatched bases: 2. CDR3 sequence reads: CASSEAGTVNEKLFF. CDR3 nucleotides: TGTGCCAGCAGTGAAGCTGGGACAGTTAATGAAAAACTGTTTTTT.

The gene calls are TRBV3-1 (or the pseudogene TRBV3-2) and TRBJ1-2; the D gene is possibly TRBD1 (6 bases). Germline assignment: CDR1 LGHDT and CDR2 YNNKEL (reference sequence). The CDR3 has 14 residues. Trimming took off 4 bases at V and 5 bases at J, with 14 bases between the two ends. The CDR3 region has the DNA TGTGCCAGCAGCCTATCGACAGGTTTTTATGGCTACACCTTC. It encodes CASSLSTGFYGYTF.

The chain is built from TRBV5-4 and TRBJ2-2; TRBD1 agrees at 8 bases. Germline V gene sequence: CDR1 SGHNT, CDR2 YYREEE (reference sequence). V was pared by 1 base and J by 5 bases, with 4 bases of the junction left unmatched. The CDR3 has 15 amino acids. The CDR3 here is CASSLQGQATGELFF. The DNA for the CDR3 is TGTGCCAGCAGCTTGCAGGGACAGGCGACCGGGGAGCTGTTTTTT.

The chain uses TRBV7-6 and TRBJ2-6; 10 nucleotides match TRBD1. CDR3 size: 17 residues. Germline CDR1 SGHVS, CDR2 FNYEAQ. V trimming: 6 bases; J trimming: 0 bases; junction bases outside the gene matches: 5. The chain's CDR3 is CASRPGTGDSGANVLTF. The CDR3 nucleotides read TGTGCCAGCAGGCCCGGGACAGGGGACTCTGGGGCCAACGTCCTGACTTTC.

V usage is TRBV6-5 and J usage is TRBJ2-1; TRBD2 matches at 8 bases. With V trimmed by 6 bases and J by 4 bases, 8 bases remained unmatched. Germline loops: CDR1 MNHEY, CDR2 SVGAGI. The length of the CDR3 is 15 residues. Written as DNA, the CDR3 is TGTGCCAGCAGCACTACTAGCGGACCTTACAATGAGCAGTTCTTC. This codes for CASSTTSGPYNEQFF.

V is TRBV10-3 and J is TRBJ1-2; 7 bases agree with TRBD1. CDR3 size: 13 residues. Germline V lookup: CDR1 ENHRY, CDR2 SYGVKD. V lost 8 bases, J lost 4 bases, and 7 bases stayed unmatched. Here the CDR3 DNA reads TGTGCCATCCAGGACAGGATGAGCTATGGCTACACCTTC. This gives the protein CAIQDRMSYGYTF.

The chain employs TRBV3-1 (or the pseudogene TRBV3-2) and TRBJ2-7; 10 bases are shared with TRBD1. Germline assignment: CDR1 LGHDT and CDR2 YNNKEL (reference sequence). The CDR3 has 14 amino acids. Germline trimming cut 1 base from V and 4 bases from J; bases unmatched to any gene: 1. The CDR3 spells CASSQGDRGYEQYF. The CDR3 coding sequence is TGTGCCAGCAGCCAAGGGGACAGGGGATACGAGCAGTACTTC.

This chain joins TRBV19 and TRBJ2-7, with 11 positions matching TRBD1. The CDR3 is made up of 15 amino acids. The germline CDR1 and CDR2 sequences are LNHDA and SQIVND (reference sequence). The junction had 4 bases not matched to a gene; V was cut back by 3 bases and J by 3 bases. The CDR3 DNA follows: TGTGCCAGTAGTATTGCCGGGACAGGGGGCTACGAGCAGTACTTC. As protein: CASSIAGTGGYEQYF.

The chain uses TRBV4-2 and TRBJ2-3, with a tentative D call TRBD2 (7 bases). The V end lost 1 base, the J end lost 5 bases, and 10 bases lay between the germline ends. This CDR3 has 14 residues. The germline CDR1 and CDR2 sequences are LGHNA and YNFKEQ. DNA for the CDR3: TGTGCCAGCAGCCAAGGCGGGGGCGGAGATACGCAGTATTTT. Translating it yields CASSQGGGGDTQYF.

CDR3 bases: TGTGCCAGCAGACGTTCAGAGGGTGGAGATACGCAGTATTTT. Its protein is CASRRSEGGDTQYF. The rearrangement links TRBV2 to TRBJ2-3, with D perhaps matching TRBD2 (5 bases). Trimming shortened V by 6 bases and J by 5 bases, and 15 bases separated the two germline ends. Looked up from germline, CDR1 is SNHLY and CDR2 is FYNNEI. This CDR3 is 14 amino acids long.